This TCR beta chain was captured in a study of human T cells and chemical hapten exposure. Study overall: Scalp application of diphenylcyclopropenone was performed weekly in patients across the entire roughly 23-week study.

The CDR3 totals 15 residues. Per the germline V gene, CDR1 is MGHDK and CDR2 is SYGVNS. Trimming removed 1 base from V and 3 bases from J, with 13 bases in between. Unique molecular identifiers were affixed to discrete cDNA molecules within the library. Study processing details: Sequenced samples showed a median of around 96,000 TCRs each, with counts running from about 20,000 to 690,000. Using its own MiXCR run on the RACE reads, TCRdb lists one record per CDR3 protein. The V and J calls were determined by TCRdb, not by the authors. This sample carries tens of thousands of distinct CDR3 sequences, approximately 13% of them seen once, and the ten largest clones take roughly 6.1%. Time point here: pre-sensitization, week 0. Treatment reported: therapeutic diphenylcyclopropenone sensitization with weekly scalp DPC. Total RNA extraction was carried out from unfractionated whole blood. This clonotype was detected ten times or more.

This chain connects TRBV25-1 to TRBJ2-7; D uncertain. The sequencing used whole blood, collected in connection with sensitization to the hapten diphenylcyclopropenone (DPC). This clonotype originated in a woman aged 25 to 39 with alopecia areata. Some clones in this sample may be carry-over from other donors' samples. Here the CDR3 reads CASSESSTHIYEQYF. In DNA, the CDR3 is TGTGCCAGCAGTGAATCATCTACCCATATCTACGAGCAGTACTTC.